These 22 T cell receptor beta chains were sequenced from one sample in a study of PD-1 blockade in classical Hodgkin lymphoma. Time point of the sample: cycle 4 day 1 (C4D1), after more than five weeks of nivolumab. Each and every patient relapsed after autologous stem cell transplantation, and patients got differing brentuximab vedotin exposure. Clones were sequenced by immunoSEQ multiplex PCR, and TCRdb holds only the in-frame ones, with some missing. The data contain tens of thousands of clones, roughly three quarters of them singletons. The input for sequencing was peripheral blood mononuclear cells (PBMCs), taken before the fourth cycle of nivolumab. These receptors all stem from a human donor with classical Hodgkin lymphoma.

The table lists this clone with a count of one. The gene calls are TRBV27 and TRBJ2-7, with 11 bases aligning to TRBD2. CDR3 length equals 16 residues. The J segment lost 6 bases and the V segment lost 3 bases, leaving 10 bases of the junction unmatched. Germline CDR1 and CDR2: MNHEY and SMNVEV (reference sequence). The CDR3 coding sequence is TGTGCCAGCAGTTTCCAACCGGGACTAGCGGCGTCCGAGCAGTACTTC. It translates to CASSFQPGLAASEQYF.

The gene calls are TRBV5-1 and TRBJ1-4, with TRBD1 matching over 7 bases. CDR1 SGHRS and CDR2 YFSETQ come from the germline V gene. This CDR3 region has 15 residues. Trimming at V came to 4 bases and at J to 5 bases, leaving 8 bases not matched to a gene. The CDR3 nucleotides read TGCGCCAGCAGCAAAACAGGGGCGGGAAATGAAAAACTGTTTTTT. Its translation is CASSKTGAGNEKLFF.

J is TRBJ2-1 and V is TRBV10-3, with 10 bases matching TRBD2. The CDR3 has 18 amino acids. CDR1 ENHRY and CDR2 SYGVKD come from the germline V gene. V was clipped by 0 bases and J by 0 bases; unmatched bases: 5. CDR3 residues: CAISESTSGRSSYNEQFF. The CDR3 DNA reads TGTGCCATCAGTGAGTCGACTAGCGGGCGGAGCTCCTACAATGAGCAGTTCTTC.

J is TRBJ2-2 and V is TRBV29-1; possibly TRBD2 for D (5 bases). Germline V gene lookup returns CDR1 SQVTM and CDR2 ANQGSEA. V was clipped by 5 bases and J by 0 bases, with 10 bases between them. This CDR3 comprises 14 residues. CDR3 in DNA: TGCAGCGTTACAGCGGAAACGAACACCGGGGAGCTGTTTTTT. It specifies CSVTAETNTGELFF.

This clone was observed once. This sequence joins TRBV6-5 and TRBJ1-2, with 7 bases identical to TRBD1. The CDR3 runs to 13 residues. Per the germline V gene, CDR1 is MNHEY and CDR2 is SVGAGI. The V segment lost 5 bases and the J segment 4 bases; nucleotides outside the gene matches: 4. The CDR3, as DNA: TGTGCCAGCAGTGTAGACAGGGTCTATGGCTACACCTTC. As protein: CASSVDRVYGYTF.

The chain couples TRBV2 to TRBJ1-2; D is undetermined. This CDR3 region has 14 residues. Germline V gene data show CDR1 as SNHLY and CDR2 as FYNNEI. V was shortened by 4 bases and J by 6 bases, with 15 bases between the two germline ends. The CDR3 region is CASSGNADGHGYTF. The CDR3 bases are TGTGCCAGCAGTGGTAATGCGGACGGGCATGGCTACACCTTC.

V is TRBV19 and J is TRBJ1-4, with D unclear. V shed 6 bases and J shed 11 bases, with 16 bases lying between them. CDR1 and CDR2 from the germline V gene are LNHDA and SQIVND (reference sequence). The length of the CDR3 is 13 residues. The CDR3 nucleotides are TGTGCCAGTAGCCGATTAATGTTTGAGAAACTGTTTTTT. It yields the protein CASSRLMFEKLFF.

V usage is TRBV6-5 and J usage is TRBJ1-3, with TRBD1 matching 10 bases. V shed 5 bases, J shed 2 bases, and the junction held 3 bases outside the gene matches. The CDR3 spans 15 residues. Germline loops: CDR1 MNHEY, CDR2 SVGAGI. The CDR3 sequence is CASSRQGAPGNTIYF. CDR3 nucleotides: TGTGCCAGCAGTCGACAGGGGGCTCCTGGAAACACCATATATTTT.

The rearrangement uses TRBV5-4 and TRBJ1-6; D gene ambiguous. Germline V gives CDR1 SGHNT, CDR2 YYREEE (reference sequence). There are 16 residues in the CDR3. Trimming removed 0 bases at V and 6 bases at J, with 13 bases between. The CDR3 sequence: CASSLGGSSGNSPLHF. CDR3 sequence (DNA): TGTGCCAGCAGCTTGGGAGGATCGAGTGGTAATTCACCCCTCCACTTT.

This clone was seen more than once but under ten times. The CDR3 region has the DNA TGTGCCAGCATCACGGGGCACGGGACAACTAATGAAAAACTGTTTTTT. This codes for CASITGHGTTNEKLFF. This rearrangement joins TRBV6-6 to TRBJ1-4, with TRBD1 as a possible D gene (5 bases). Germline V gene lookup returns CDR1 MNHNY and CDR2 SVGAGI (reference sequence). Deletions cut 7 bases from V and 0 bases from J, with 15 bases between. The CDR3 runs 16 residues.

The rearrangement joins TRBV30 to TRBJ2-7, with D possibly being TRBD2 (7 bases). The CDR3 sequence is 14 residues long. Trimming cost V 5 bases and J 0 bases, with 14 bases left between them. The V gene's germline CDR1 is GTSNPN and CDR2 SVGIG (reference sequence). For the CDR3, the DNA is TGTGCCTGGCAGGGGAGGGTTACCTCCTACGAGCAGTACTTC. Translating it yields CAWQGRVTSYEQYF. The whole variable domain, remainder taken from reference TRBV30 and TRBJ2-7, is SQTIHQWPATLVQPVGSPLSLECTVEGTSNPNLYWYRQAAGRGLQLLFYSVGIGQISSEVPQNLSASRPQDRQFILSSKKLLLSDSGFYLCAWQGRVTSYEQYFGPGTRLTVT.

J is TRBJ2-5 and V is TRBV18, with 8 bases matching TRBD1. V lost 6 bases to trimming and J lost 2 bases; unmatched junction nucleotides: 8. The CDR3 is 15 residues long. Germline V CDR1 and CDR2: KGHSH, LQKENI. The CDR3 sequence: CASSRLTGGQETQYF. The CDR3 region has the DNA TGTGCCAGCTCTCGCCTAACAGGGGGTCAAGAGACCCAGTACTTC.

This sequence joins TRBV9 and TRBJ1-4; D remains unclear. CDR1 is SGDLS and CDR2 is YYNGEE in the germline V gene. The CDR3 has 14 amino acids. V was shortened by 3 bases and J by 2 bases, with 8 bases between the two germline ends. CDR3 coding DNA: TGTGCCAGCAGCGACGGAGGGACTAATGAAAAACTGTTTTTT. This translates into CASSDGGTNEKLFF.

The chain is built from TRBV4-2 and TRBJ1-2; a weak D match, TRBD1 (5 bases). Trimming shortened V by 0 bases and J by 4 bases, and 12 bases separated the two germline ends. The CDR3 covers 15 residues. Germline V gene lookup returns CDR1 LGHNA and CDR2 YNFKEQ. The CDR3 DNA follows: TGTGCCAGCAGCCAAGAGGAATCCGGGGGCTATGGCTACACCTTC. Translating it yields CASSQEESGGYGYTF.

CDR3 nucleotide sequence: TGTGCCAGCAGCTCCCCTCTTCATTCACCCCTCCACTTT. Translated, it gives CASSSPLHSPLHF. J is TRBJ1-6 and V is TRBV7-2; D not certain. This CDR3 comprises 13 residues. Germline CDR1 is SGHTA and CDR2 is FQGNSA. V was clipped by 4 bases and J by 8 bases, with 9 bases between them. Supplemented by reference TRBV7-2 and TRBJ1-6, the full variable domain reads GAGVSQSPSNKVTEKGKDVELRCDPISGHTALYWYRQSLGQGLEFLIYFQGNSAPDKSGLPSDRFSAERTGGSVSTLTIQRTQQEDSAVYLCASSSPLHSPLHFGNGTRLTVT.

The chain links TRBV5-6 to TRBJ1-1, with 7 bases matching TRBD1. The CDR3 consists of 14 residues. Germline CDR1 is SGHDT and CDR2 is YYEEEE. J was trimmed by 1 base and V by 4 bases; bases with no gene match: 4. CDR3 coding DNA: TGTGCCAGCAGCATCGGGGACAGGAACACTGAAGCTTTCTTT. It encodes CASSIGDRNTEAFF.

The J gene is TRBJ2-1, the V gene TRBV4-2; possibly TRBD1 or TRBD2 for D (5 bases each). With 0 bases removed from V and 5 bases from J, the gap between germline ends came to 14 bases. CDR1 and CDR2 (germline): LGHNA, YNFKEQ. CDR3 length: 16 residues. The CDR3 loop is CASSQENRDGHNEQFF. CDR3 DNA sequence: TGTGCCAGCAGCCAAGAAAACCGGGACGGCCACAATGAGCAGTTCTTC.

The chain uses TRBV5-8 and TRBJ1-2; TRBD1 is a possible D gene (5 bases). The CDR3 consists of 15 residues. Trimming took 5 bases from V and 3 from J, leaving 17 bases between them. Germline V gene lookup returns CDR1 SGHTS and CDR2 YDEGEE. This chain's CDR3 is CASRRSGANHYGYTF. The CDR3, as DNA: TGTGCCAGCAGACGTTCCGGGGCCAATCACTATGGCTACACCTTC.

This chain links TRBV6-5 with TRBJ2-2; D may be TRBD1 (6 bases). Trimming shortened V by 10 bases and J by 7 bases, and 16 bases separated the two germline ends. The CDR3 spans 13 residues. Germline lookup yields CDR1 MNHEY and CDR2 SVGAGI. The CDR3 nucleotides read TGTGCCACCCGGCAACAGGGCAACGGGGAGCTGTTTTTT. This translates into CATRQQGNGELFF.

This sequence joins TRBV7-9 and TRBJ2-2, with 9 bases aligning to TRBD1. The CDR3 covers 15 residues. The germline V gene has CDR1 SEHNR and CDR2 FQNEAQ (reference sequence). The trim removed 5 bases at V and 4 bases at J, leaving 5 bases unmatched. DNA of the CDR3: TGTGCCAGCAGCAAACAGGGGGCTAGCACCGGGGAGCTGTTTTTT. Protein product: CASSKQGASTGELFF.

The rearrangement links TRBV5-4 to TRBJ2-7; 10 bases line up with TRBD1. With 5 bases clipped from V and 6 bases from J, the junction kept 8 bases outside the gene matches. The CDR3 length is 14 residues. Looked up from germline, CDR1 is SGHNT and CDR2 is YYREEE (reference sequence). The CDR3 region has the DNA TGTGCCAGCAGAAATCCGGGACAGGGGCTCGAGCAGTACTTC. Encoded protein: CASRNPGQGLEQYF.

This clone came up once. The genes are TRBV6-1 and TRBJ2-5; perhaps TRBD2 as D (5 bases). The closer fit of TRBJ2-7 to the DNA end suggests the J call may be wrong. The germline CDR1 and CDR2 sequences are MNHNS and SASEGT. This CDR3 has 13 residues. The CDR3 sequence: CASRYQRYYEQYF. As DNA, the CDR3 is TGTGCCAGCAGATATCAGCGGTACTACGAGCAGTACTTC.